This entry is about one TCR beta chain. The sample originates from a study of T cell responses to AZD1222 COVID-19 vaccine. Repertoires were generated with immunoSEQ multiplex PCR, while TCRdb's copy carries only in-frame clones and drops some. The sample lists approximately 180,000 clones; 85% to 90% were seen once. The CDR3 has 16 residues. CDR1 MNHNS and CDR2 SASEGT come from the germline V gene. Trimming shortened V by 0 bases and J by 0 bases, and 10 bases separated the two germline ends. This specimen was peripheral blood, taken 28 days after the second AZD1222 dose. The origin of this receptor is an adult who received the AZD1222 COVID-19 vaccine. V usage is TRBV6-1 and J usage is TRBJ2-3; the D gene is possibly TRBD1 (6 bases). Here the CDR3 DNA reads TGTGCCAGCAGTGAAGCTACAGGGATTAGCACAGATACGCAGTATTTT. This gives the protein CASSEATGISTDTQYF.